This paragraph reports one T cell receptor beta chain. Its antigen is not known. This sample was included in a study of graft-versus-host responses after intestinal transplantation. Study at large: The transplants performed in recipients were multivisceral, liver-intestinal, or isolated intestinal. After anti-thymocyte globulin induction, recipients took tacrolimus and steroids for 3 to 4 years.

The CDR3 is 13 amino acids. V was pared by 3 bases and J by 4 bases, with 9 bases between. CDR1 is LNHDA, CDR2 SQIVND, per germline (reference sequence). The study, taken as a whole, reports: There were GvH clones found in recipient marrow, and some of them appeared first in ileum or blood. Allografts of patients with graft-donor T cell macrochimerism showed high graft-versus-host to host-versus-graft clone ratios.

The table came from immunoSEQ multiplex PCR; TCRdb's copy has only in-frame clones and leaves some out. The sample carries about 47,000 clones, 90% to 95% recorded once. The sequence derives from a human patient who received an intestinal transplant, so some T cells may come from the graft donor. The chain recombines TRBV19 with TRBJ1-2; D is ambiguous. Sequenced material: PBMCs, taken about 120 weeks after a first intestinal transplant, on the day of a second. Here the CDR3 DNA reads TGTGCCAGTAGTATCCCGAGTGGCTATGGCTACACCTTC. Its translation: CASSIPSGYGYTF.